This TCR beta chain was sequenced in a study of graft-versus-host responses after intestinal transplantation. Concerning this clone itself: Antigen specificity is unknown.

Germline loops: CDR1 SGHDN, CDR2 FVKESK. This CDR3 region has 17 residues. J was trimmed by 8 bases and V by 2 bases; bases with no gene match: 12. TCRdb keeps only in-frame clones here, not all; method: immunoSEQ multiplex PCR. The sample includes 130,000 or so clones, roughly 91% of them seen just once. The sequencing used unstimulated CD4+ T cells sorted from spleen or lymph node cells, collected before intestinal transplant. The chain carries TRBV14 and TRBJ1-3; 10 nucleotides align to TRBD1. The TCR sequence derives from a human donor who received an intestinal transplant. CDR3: CASSQRYRKDRGDTIYF. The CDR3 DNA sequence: TGTGCCAGCAGCCAAAGATACCGAAAGGACAGGGGGGACACCATATATTTT. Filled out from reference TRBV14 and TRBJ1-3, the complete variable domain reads EAGVTQFPSHSVIEKGQTVTLRCDPISGHDNLYWYRRVMGKEIKFLLHFVKESKQDESGMPNNRFLAERTGGTYSTLKVQPAELEDSGVYFCASSQRYRKDRGDTIYFGEGSWLTVV.